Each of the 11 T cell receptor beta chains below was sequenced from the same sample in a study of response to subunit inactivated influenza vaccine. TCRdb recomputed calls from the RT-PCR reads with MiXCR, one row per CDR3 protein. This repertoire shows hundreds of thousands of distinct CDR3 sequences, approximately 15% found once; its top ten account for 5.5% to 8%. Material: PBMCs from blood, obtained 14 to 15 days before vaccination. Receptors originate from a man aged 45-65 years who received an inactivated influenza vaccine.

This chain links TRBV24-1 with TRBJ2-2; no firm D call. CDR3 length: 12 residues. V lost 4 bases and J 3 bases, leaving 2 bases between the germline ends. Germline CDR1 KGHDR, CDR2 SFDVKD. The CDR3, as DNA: TGTGCCACCAGTGACGACACCGGGGAGCTGTTTTTT. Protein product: CATSDDTGELFF.

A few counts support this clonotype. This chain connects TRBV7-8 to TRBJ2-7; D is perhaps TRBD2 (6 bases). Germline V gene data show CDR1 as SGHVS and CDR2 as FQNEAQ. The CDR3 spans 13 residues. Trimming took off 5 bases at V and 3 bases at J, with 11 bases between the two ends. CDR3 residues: CASSIGGDYEQYF. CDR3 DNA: TGTGCCAGCAGCATTGGAGGGGACTACGAGCAGTACTTC.

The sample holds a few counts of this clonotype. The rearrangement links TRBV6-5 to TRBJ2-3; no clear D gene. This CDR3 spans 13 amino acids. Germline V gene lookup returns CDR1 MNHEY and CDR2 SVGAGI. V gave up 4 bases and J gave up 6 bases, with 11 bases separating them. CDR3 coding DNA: TGTGCCAGCAGTTTCCAAATGACGGATACGCAGTATTTT. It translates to CASSFQMTDTQYF.

The CDR3 DNA reads as TGCAGTGCTAGTCGGGCACGAGAGACCCAGTACTTC. This translates into CSASRARETQYF. This chain joins TRBV20-1 and TRBJ2-5, with no clear D. The CDR3 totals 12 residues. The V gene's germline CDR1 is DFQATT and CDR2 SNEGSKA (reference sequence). V was clipped by 3 bases and J by 4 bases, with 9 bases between them.

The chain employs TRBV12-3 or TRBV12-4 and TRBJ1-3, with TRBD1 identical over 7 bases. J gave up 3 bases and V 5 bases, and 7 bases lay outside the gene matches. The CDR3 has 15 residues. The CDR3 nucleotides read TGTGCCAGCAGTCGAGGGACAGTAAGTGGAAACACCATATATTTT. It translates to CASSRGTVSGNTIYF.

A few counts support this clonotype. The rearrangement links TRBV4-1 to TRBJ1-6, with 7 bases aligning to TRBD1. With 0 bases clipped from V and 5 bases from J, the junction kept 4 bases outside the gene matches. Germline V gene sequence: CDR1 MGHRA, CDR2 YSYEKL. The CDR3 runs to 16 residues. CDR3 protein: CASSQDRTGHNSPLHF. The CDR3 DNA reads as TGCGCCAGCAGCCAAGATAGGACAGGACATAATTCACCCCTCCACTTT.

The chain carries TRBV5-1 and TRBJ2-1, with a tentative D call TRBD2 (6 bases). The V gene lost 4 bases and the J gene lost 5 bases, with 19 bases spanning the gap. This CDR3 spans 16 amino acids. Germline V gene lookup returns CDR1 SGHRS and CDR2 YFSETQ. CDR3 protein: CASSPPGVRGHNEQFF. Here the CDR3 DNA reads TGCGCCAGCAGCCCGCCGGGGGTCCGGGGTCACAATGAGCAGTTCTTC.

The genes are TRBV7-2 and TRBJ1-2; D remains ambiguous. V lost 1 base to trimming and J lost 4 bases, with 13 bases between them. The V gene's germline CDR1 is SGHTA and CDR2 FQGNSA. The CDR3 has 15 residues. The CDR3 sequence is CASSLGLRNPYGYTF. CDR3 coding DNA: TGTGCCAGCAGCTTAGGGCTCAGAAACCCCTATGGCTACACCTTC. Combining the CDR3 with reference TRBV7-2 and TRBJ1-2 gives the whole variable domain GAGVSQSPSNKVTEKGKDVELRCDPISGHTALYWYRQSLGQGLEFLIYFQGNSAPDKSGLPSDRFSAERTGGSVSTLTIQRTQQEDSAVYLCASSLGLRNPYGYTFGSGTRLTVV.

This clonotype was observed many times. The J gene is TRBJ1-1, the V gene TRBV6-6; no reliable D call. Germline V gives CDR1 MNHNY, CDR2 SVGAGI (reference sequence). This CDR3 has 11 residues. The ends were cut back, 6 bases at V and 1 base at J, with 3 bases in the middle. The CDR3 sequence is CASRKNTEAFF. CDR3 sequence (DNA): TGTGCCAGCAGGAAGAACACTGAAGCTTTCTTT.

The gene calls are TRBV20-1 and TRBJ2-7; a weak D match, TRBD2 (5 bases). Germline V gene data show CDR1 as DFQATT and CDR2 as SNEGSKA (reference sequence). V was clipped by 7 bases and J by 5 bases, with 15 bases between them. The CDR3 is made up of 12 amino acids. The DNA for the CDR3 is TGCAGTGTTAGGACTGGAATCAACGAGCAGTACTTC. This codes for CSVRTGINEQYF.

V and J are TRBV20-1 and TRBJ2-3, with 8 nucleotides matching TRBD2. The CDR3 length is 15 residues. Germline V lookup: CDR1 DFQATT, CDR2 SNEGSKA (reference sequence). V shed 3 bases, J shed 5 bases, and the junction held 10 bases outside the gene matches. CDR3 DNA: TGCAGTGCTAGTGCTATGGGACTAGGTGTAGATACGCAGTATTTT. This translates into CSASAMGLGVDTQYF.